Each of the 19 T cell receptor beta chains below was sequenced from the same sample in a study of patients and donors after allogeneic stem cell transplantation. TCRdb called the RT-PCR reads again in MiXCR, with one record for every CDR3 protein. This table has about a million distinct CDR3 sequences, roughly 18% appearing once. What was sequenced was blood, either unsorted or a sorted T cell fraction (not recorded which). All receptors derive from a human donor who was either an allogeneic HSCT recipient or a stem cell or donor lymphocyte infusion donor (not recorded which). It is not recorded whose cells these are; they may come from a transplant donor.

This clonotype was detected only a few times. The genes are TRBV4-2 and TRBJ2-5, with D possibly TRBD1 on 6 matching bases. The V and J ends lost 1 base and 2 bases respectively, with 11 bases between them. The CDR3 length is 15 residues. Germline CDR1 reads LGHNA; CDR2 reads YNFKEQ. In nucleotides, the CDR3 is TGTGCCAGCAGCCAAGCCCTTGGACAGCAAGAGACCCAGTACTTC. Amino acids: CASSQALGQQETQYF.

The CDR3 DNA is TGCGCCAGCAGCCAGAGGACAGCCGATAACTATGGCTACACCTTC. This codes for CASSQRTADNYGYTF. The chain links TRBV4-3 to TRBJ1-2, with D tentatively TRBD1 (6 bases). The germline gives CDR1 LGHNA, CDR2 YSLEER. V dropped 3 bases and J dropped 1 base, with 12 bases sitting between them. This CDR3 region has 15 residues.

The chain has TRBV10-3 and TRBJ1-1; no reliable D call. V lost 4 bases, J lost 1 base, and 10 bases lay in between. The germline gives CDR1 ENHRY, CDR2 SYGVKD. The CDR3 has 14 amino acids. The CDR3 DNA is TGTGCCATCAGTGCTTGGCAGGAGAACACTGAAGCTTTCTTT. As protein: CAISAWQENTEAFF.

The chain carries TRBV20-1 and TRBJ1-1; D is perhaps TRBD1 (5 bases). The CDR3 consists of 14 residues. V was pared by 0 bases and J by 0 bases, with 8 bases between. Germline V gives CDR1 DFQATT, CDR2 SNEGSKA (reference sequence). CDR3 region: CSARDGGMNTEAFF. The CDR3 DNA sequence: TGCAGTGCTAGAGATGGGGGAATGAACACTGAAGCTTTCTTT.

The chain combines TRBV2 with TRBJ2-1; D is tentatively TRBD1 or TRBD2 (5 bases each). CDR1 and CDR2 (germline): SNHLY, FYNNEI. The CDR3 runs 13 residues. The V gene lost 6 bases and the J gene lost 3 bases, with 9 bases spanning the gap. CDR3 loop: CASRGDGYNEQFF. CDR3 in DNA: TGTGCCAGCAGGGGGGACGGCTACAATGAGCAGTTCTTC.

The chain is built from TRBV3-1 and TRBJ2-1, with 15 nucleotides matching TRBD2. Germline values: CDR1 LGHDT, CDR2 YNNKEL (reference sequence). The CDR3 length is 16 residues. The V segment lost 3 bases and the J segment 8 bases; nucleotides outside the gene matches: 5. CDR3 region: CASSHQGLAGGDEQFF. CDR3 DNA sequence: TGTGCCAGCAGCCACCAGGGACTAGCGGGAGGTGATGAGCAGTTCTTC.

This clonotype was picked up a small number of times. The V gene is TRBV7-2, the J gene TRBJ2-3; TRBD2 aligns across 8 bases. Trimming at V came to 0 bases and at J to 4 bases, leaving 6 bases not matched to a gene. Germline-derived CDR1 and CDR2 are SGHTA and FQGNSA. The CDR3 has 16 amino acids. CDR3 residues: CASSLAHRGGSDTQYF. The CDR3 DNA is TGTGCCAGCAGCTTAGCTCACCGGGGGGGCTCAGATACGCAGTATTTT.

The chain has TRBV12-3 or TRBV12-4 and TRBJ2-4, with unresolved D. Trimming took off 5 bases at V and 0 bases at J, with 14 bases between the two ends. The CDR3 covers 16 residues. The CDR3 protein is CASSPRTVIAKNIQYF. CDR3 bases: TGTGCCAGCAGTCCTCGGACCGTTATAGCCAAAAACATTCAGTACTTC.

This clonotype was seen a handful of times. The chain recombines TRBV6-1 with TRBJ2-2, with TRBD2 identical over 7 bases. The germline gives CDR1 MNHNS, CDR2 SASEGT. The CDR3 spans 15 residues. V gave up 5 bases and J gave up 6 bases; unmatched junction bases: 9. CDR3: CASSPRGVWAGELFF. DNA of the CDR3: TGTGCCAGCAGTCCACGGGGGGTTTGGGCCGGGGAGCTGTTTTTT.

This clonotype was seen only a few times. The V call is TRBV12-3 or TRBV12-4, the J call TRBJ2-7, with 11 bases matching TRBD1. After removal of 4 bases from V and 3 bases from J, the junction contained 5 bases not matched to a gene. The CDR3 has 15 residues. The CDR3 DNA is TGTGCCAGCAGTTGGGACAGGGGGAGGGTCTACGAGCAGTACTTC. Translating it yields CASSWDRGRVYEQYF.

The chain has TRBV7-9 and TRBJ1-2, with D unresolved. Trimming took 0 bases from V and 2 from J, leaving 10 bases between them. Germline V lookup: CDR1 SEHNR, CDR2 FQNEAQ (reference sequence). The CDR3 extends over 15 amino acids. The CDR3 DNA is TGTGCCAGCAGCTTAGCCGCAGCTAAGAACTATGGCTACACCTTC. It is translated as CASSLAAAKNYGYTF.

This clonotype was seen a handful of times. This chain joins TRBV7-6 and TRBJ1-1; no firm D call. Germline CDR1 is SGHVS and CDR2 is FNYEAQ. Between the trimmed V and J ends, which lost 5 bases and 2 bases, there was a span of 6 bases. The CDR3 has 12 residues. In DNA, the CDR3 is TGTGCCAGCAGCCGGATTAACACTGAAGCTTTCTTT. This sequence encodes CASSRINTEAFF. The variable domain in full, completed from reference TRBV7-6 and TRBJ1-1, reads GAGVSQSPRYKVTKRGQDVALRCDPISGHVSLYWYRQALGQGPEFLTYFNYEAQQDKSGLPNDRFSAERPEGSISTLTIQRTEQRDSAMYRCASSRINTEAFFGQGTRLTVV.

In DNA, the CDR3 is TGTGCTAGTGGTTTCGGGGATAAAAGTCCGGGTGGTTTTGATGGCTACACCTTC. Its translation: CASGFGDKSPGGFDGYTF. V gene TRBV12-5 combines with J gene TRBJ1-2; D unresolved. CDR1 and CDR2 from the germline V gene are LGHNT and FRNRAP. With 3 bases removed from V and 6 bases from J, the gap between germline ends came to 26 bases. The CDR3 totals 18 residues.

In its sample, this clonotype was seen a few times. V gene TRBV29-1 combines with J gene TRBJ2-1; 8 bases align to TRBD1. Germline CDR1 reads SQVTM; CDR2 reads ANQGSEA. Losses at the gene ends were 7 bases for V and 4 bases for J; bases not matched to a gene: 6. This CDR3 contains 13 residues. CDR3: CSARTGFYNEQFF. CDR3 DNA sequence: TGCAGCGCCAGGACAGGGTTTTACAATGAGCAGTTCTTC.

CDR3 nucleotides: TGCAGTGCTTGGGGGACAGGAAGGTACGAGCAGTACTTC. It specifies CSAWGTGRYEQYF. The chain uses TRBV20-1 and TRBJ2-7, with 8 bases identical to TRBD1. The J segment lost 4 bases and the V segment lost 5 bases, leaving 7 bases of the junction unmatched. In germline, CDR1 is DFQATT, CDR2 SNEGSKA (reference sequence). This CDR3 spans 13 amino acids.

This clonotype was recorded a few times. The chain combines TRBV20-1 with TRBJ2-3, with 9 bases matching TRBD2. Unmatched junction bases numbered 7, after V lost 6 bases and J lost 3 bases. The CDR3 runs 14 residues. Germline CDR1 DFQATT, CDR2 SNEGSKA (reference sequence). DNA of the CDR3: TGCAGTGCCCGGGCGGGACTAGCAACAGATACGCAGTATTTT. Protein sequence: CSARAGLATDTQYF.

The chain links TRBV6-6 to TRBJ2-7; D ambiguous. The germline CDR1 and CDR2 sequences are MNHNY and SVGAGI (reference sequence). The CDR3 loop spans 12 amino acids. Trimming removed 7 bases at V and 6 bases at J, with 13 bases between. The CDR3 here is CASIAIMGEQYF. DNA of the CDR3: TGTGCCAGCATCGCAATCATGGGCGAGCAGTACTTC.

The chain joins TRBV5-1 to TRBJ2-1; possible D gene TRBD2, 6 bases. The CDR3 is made up of 15 amino acids. The V end was cut by 3 bases, the J end by 6 bases, with 16 bases between. Germline V CDR1 and CDR2: SGHRS, YFSETQ. The CDR3: CASSSEGLTSNEQFF. The CDR3, as DNA: TGCGCCAGCAGCTCTGAGGGGTTGACTAGCAATGAGCAGTTCTTC.

This clonotype came up a few times. The genes are TRBV7-8 and TRBJ2-7; 9 bases fit TRBD1. The V and J ends lost 3 bases and 6 bases, in that order; junction bases with no gene match: 6. The CDR3 has 14 amino acids. Germline-derived CDR1 and CDR2 are SGHVS and FQNEAQ. The CDR3 loop reads CASSLKGQGTEQYF. The CDR3 nucleotides are TGTGCCAGCAGCTTGAAGGGACAGGGTACCGAGCAGTACTTC.